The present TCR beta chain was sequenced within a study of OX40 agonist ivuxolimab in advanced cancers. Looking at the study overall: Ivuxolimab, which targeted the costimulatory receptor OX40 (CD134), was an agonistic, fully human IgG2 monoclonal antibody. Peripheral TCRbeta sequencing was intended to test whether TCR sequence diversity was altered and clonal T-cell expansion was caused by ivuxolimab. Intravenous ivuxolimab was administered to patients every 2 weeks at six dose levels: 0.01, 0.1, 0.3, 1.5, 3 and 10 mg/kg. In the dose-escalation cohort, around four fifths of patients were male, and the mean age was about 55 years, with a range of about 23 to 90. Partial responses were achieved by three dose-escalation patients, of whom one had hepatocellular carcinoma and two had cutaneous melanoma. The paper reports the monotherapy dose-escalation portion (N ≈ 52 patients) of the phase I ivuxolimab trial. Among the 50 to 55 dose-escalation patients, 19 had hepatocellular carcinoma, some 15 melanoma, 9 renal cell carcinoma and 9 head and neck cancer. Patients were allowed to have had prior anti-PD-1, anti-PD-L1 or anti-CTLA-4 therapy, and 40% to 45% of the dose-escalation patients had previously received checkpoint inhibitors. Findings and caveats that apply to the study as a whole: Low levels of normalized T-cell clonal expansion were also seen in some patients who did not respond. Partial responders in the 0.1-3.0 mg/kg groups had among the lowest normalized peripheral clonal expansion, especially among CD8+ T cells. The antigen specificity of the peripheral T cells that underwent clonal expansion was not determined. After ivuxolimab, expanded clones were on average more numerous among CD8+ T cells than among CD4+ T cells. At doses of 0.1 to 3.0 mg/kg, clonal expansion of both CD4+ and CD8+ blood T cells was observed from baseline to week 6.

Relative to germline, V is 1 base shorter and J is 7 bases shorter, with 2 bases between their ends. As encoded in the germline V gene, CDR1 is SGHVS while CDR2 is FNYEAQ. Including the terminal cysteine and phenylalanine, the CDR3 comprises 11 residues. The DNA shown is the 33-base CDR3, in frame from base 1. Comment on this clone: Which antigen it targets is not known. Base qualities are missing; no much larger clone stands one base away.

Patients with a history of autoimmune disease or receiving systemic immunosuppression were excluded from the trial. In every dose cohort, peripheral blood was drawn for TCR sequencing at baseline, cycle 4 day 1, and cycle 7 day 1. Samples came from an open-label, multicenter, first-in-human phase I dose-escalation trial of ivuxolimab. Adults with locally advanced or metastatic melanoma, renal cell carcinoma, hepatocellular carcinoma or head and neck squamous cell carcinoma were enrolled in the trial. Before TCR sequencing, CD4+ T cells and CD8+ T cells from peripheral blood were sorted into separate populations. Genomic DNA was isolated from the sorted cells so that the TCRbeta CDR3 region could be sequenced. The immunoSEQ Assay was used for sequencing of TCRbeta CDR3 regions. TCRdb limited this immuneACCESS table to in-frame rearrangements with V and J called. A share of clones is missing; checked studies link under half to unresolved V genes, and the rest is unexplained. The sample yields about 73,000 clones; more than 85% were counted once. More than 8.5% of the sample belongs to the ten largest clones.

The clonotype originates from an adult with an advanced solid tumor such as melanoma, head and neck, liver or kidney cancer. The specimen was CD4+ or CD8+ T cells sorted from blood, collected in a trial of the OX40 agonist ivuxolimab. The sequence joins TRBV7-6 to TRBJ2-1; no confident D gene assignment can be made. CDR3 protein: CASSLGNEQFF. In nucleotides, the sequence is TGTGCCAGCAGCTTAGGGAATGAGCAGTTCTTC.